This T cell receptor (beta chain) appears in the sequencing data of a study of blood T cell repertoires in COVID-19. Study-wide background: Both acute and convalescent COVID-19 samples were obtained from the United States, Italy and Spain. PBMCs, B-cell-depleted T cells, or T cells provided the cDNA or gDNA that made up the material.

Clones were sequenced by immunoSEQ multiplex PCR, and TCRdb holds only the in-frame ones, with some missing. The repertoire has fewer than 80,000 clones, approximately 88% of them found once; the top ten carry 6.5% to 8.5%. The V and J ends lost 4 bases and 4 bases respectively, with 20 bases between them. The CDR3 totals 17 residues. The receptor's source is a man aged 30 to 39 with acute or convalescent COVID-19. Input material: peripheral blood. The chain combines TRBV5-3 with TRBJ2-2; tentative D call: TRBD1 (6 bases). TRBV5-3 is reported as an ORF; its role is uncertain. CDR3 coding DNA: TGTGCCAGAAGCCCCAGGGGATCAGGGTCGGGCACCGGGGAGCTGTTTTTT. Protein sequence: CARSPRGSGSGTGELFF.